A selection of T cell receptor beta chains follows, all from one sample in a study of blood T cell repertoires in COVID-19. The data were produced by immunoSEQ multiplex PCR, yet TCRdb's version contains in-frame clones alone and is incomplete. This table has roughly 300,000 clones, 70% to 90% appearing once. The sequenced sample was peripheral blood. Receptor source: a woman aged 45-65 years who had recovered from COVID-19. The CDR3 runs from the conserved cysteine through the conserved F or W. D genes are given only for firm matches. Clone size is given for some rows only: seen once, a few or many times, or a class if the clone is expanded.

v_gene,abundance,d_gene,CDR3aa
TRBV29-1,-,-,CSATSSGEQYF
TRBV2,-,-,CASCTSPLSYEQYF
TRBV4-1,-,-,CASSQVGRKEQYF
TRBV29-1,-,TRBD2,CSVGPSGGYNEQFF
TRBV28,once,TRBD1,CASSGGQSYNEQFF
TRBV19,-,TRBD1,CASSILTGGTDTQYF
TRBV10-1,-,-,CASSEGRVLSYNEQFF
TRBV7-9,-,TRBD1,CASSPGTGVSGYTF
TRBV27,-,TRBD1,CASSRDRNNSPLHF
TRBV7-2,-,TRBD1,CASKTAQGASNIQYF
TRBV6-5,-,-,CASSSRGPQETQYF
TRBV18,-,-,CASSPEGGRPYEQYF
TRBV10-1,-,TRBD1,CASSEPGQGFYEQYF
TRBV6-2/TRBV6-3,-,-,CASSPPQMNYGYTF
TRBV7-2,-,-,CASSLDRADEKLFF
TRBV2,-,TRBD2,CASKELAVTGELFF
TRBV9,-,TRBD1,CASSAQGTASSPDTQYF
TRBV4-2,-,-,CASSQETGHPKEQYF
TRBV5-1,once,TRBD1,CASSPRQGAQTEAFF
TRBV2,-,-,CASSPGGLGETQYF
TRBV15,-,TRBD2,CATAGLGPSYEQYF
TRBV5-5,-,-,CASSSTSRLEQYF
TRBV14,-,-,CASSLNRDNEQYF
TRBV28,-,-,CASLAGSSGANVLTF
TRBV27,-,TRBD1,CASSPEPGTGIGQPQHF
TRBV6-2/TRBV6-3,-,TRBD1,CASSPQGASYTF
TRBV24-1,-,TRBD1,CATSDPGRTGETQYF
TRBV28,few,TRBD1,CASSLGTGEQLAYGYTF
TRBV7-2,-,TRBD2,CASSLGGDSYNEQFF
TRBV10-3,-,-,CAISEFAESYNEQFF
TRBV4-1,-,TRBD1,CASVIGTGRITYNEQFF
TRBV15,-,-,CATSRDRQGETQYF
TRBV30,-,TRBD2,CAWSPPGNSWEGNIQYF
TRBV19,-,-,CATRDFVRETQYF
TRBV30,-,TRBD2,CAWSSGLAGGPYNEQFF
TRBV27,-,-,CASSLAGGVDKNSPLHF
TRBV11-2,-,-,CASSPRDSSTDTQYF
TRBV7-6,-,-,CASSLGREGNTEAFF